This TCR beta chain was found in a study of T cells in Graves' hyperthyroidism and ophthalmopathy. Study-wide findings and caveats: Most thyroid-expanded clonotypes above 0.001 were also found in blood.

The sample holds many counts of this clonotype. Its antigen remains unknown. Trimming left V 4 bases short and J 4 bases short, with 20 bases between. This CDR3 contains 15 residues. Germline values: CDR1 DFQATT, CDR2 SNEGSKA (reference sequence). What was amplified from RNA transcripts were TCR beta CDR3 regions. The TCR CDR3 was amplified in a first-round RT-PCR using the HTBI primer set. TCRdb called the multiplex PCR reads again in MiXCR, with one record for every CDR3 protein. The sample carries about 270,000 distinct CDR3 sequences, under 30% recorded once. Input material: blood. This receptor was taken from a man aged 40-55 years with Graves' hyperthyroidism that later progressed to Graves' ophthalmopathy. The chain has TRBV20-1 and TRBJ2-7, with D possibly TRBD2 on 5 matching bases. CDR3 amino acids: CSATPGEFSTYEQYF. The DNA of the CDR3 is TGCAGTGCTACCCCCGGGGAGTTCTCCACTTACGAGCAGTACTTC.